This TCR beta chain comes out of a study of cytotoxic CD8 clonotypes in ibrutinib-treated CLL. Study-level findings and limits: Rare overall, public clonotypes shrank or held steady under therapy.

Regarding this clone: What it binds is not known.

Clones were sequenced by immunoSEQ multiplex PCR, and TCRdb holds only the in-frame ones, with some missing. The table shows 50,000 or so clones, with about 57% occurring only once. The V end lost 1 base, the J end lost 10 bases, and 7 bases lay between the germline ends. The CDR3 runs to 12 residues. Germline assignment: CDR1 LNHDA and CDR2 SQIVND (reference sequence). This specimen was PBMCs, taken after 24 months of ibrutinib treatment. The genes are TRBV19 and TRBJ1-4; the D is unclear. The sequence was obtained from a human donor with chronic lymphocytic leukemia. This CDR3 reads CASSIAYGKLFF. In DNA form, the CDR3 reads TGTGCCAGTAGTATAGCATACGGAAAACTGTTTTTT.